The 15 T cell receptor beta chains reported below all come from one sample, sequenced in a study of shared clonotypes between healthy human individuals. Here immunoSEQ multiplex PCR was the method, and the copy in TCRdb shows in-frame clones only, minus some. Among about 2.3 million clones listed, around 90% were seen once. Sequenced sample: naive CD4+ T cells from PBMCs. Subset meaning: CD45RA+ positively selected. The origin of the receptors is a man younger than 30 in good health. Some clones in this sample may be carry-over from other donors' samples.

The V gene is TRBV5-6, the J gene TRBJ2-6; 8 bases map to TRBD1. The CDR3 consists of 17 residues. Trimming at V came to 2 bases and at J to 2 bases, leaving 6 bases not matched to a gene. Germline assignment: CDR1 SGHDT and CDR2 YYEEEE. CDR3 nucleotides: TGTGCCAGCAGCTTCACGGGACAGGTTGCTGGGGCCAACGTCCTGACTTTC. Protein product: CASSFTGQVAGANVLTF.

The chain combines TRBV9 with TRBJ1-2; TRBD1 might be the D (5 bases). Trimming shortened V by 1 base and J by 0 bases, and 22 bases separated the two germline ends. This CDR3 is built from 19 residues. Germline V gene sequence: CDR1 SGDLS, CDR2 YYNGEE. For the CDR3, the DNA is TGTGCCAGCAGCGTAAGTTTTGACAGCCGACCAAGAGCTAACTATGGCTACACCTTC. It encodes CASSVSFDSRPRANYGYTF. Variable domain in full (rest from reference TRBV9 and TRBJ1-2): DSGVTQTPKHLITATGQRVTLRCSPRSGDLSVYWYQQSLDQGLQFLIQYYNGEERAKGNILERFSAQQFPDLHSELNLSSLELGDSALYFCASSVSFDSRPRANYGYTFGSGTRLTVV.

The CDR3 spells CATRQGQETQYF. As DNA, the CDR3 is TGTGCCACTCGACAGGGCCAAGAGACCCAGTACTTC. The chain joins TRBV10-3 to TRBJ2-5; 7 bases are a match to TRBD1. The V gene's germline CDR1 is ENHRY and CDR2 SYGVKD. The V segment lost 10 bases and the J segment 1 base; nucleotides outside the gene matches: 3. The CDR3 is 12 residues long.

This chain's CDR3 is CAGRRSSYTF. The CDR3 nucleotides read TGTGCCGGAAGACGTTCCAGCTACACCTTC. The V gene is TRBV2, the J gene TRBJ1-2; no clear D gene. Looked up from germline, CDR1 is SNHLY and CDR2 is FYNNEI. CDR3 length: 10 amino acids. V lost 11 bases and J lost 9, with 13 bases in between.

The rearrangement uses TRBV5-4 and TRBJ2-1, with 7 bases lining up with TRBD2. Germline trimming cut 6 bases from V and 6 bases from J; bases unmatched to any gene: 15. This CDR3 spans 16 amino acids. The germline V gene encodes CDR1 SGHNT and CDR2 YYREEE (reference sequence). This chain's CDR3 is CASNTVGGGASNEQFF. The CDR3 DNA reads TGTGCCAGCAACACCGTGGGGGGAGGGGCCAGCAATGAGCAGTTCTTC.

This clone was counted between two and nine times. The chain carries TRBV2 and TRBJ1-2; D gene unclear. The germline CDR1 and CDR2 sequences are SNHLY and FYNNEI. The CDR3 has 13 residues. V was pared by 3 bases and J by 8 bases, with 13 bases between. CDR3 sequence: CASSDDGNWGYTF. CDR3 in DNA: TGTGCCAGCAGTGACGACGGGAATTGGGGCTACACCTTC.

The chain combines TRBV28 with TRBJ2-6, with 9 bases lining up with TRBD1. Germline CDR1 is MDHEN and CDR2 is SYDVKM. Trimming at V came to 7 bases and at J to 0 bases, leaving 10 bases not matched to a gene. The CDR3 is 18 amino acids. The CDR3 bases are TGTGCCAGCACCCTCCGACAGGGGGGAGGCTCTGGGGCCAACGTCCTGACTTTC. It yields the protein CASTLRQGGGSGANVLTF. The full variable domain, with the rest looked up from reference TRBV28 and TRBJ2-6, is DVKVTQSSRYLVKRTGEKVFLECVQDMDHENMFWYRQDPGLGLRLIYFSYDVKMKEKGDIPEGYSVSREKKERFSLILESASTNQTSMYLCASTLRQGGGSGANVLTFGAGSRLTVL.

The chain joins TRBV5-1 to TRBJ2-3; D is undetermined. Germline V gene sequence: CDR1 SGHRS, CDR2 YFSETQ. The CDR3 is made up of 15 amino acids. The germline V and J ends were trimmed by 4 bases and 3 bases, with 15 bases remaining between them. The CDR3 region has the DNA TGCGCCAGCAGCCTACTAACCGGCTGTACAGATACGCAGTATTTT. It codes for CASSLLTGCTDTQYF.

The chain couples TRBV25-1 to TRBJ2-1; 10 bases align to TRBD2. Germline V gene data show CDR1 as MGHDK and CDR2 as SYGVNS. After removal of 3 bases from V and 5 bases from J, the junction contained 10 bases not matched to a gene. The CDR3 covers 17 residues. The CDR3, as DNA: TGTGCCAGCAGTGAGATTGTAGGACTAGCGGAAAACAATGAGCAGTTCTTC. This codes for CASSEIVGLAENNEQFF.

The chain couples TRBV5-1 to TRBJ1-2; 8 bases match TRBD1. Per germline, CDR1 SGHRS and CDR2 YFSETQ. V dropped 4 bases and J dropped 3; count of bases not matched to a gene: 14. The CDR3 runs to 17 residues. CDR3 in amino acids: CASSPRDRTRGDYGYTF. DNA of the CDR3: TGCGCCAGCAGCCCCAGGGACAGGACACGAGGGGACTATGGCTACACCTTC.

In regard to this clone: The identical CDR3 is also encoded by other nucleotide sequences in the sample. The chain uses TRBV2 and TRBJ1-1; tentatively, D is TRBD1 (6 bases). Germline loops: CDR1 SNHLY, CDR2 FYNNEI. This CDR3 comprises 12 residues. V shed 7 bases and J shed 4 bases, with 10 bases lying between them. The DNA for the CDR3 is TGTGCCAGCATCCGCAGGGGCACTGAAGCTTTCTTT. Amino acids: CASIRRGTEAFF.

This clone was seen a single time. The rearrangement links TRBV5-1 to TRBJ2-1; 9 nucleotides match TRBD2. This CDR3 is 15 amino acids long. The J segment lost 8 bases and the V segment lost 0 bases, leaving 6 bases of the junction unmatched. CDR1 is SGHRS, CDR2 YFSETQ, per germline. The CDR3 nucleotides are TGCGCCAGCAGCTTGGGTGCGGGAGGGTTGTATGAGCAGTTCTTC. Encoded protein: CASSLGAGGLYEQFF.

The CDR3 nucleotides are TGTGCCAGCAGCTTAGTTCGGGCCACTGGGGAAAAACTGTTTTTT. This codes for CASSLVRATGEKLFF. The gene calls are TRBV7-9 and TRBJ1-4, with D unresolved. The germline V gene encodes CDR1 SEHNR and CDR2 FQNEAQ (reference sequence). CDR3 length: 15 amino acids. Trimming removed 1 base from V and 8 bases from J, with 14 bases in between.

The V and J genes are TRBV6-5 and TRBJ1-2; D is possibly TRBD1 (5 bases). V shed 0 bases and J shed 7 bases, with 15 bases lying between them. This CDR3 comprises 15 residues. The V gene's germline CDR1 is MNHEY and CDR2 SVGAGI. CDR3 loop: CASSYSVDRGGGYTF. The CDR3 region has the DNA TGTGCCAGCAGTTACTCGGTCGACCGGGGGGGTGGCTACACCTTC.

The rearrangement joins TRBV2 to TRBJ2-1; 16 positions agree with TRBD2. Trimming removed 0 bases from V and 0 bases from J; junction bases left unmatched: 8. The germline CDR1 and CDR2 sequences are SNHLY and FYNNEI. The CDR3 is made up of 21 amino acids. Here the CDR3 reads CASSEALGTSGRASSYNEQFF. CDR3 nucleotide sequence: TGTGCCAGCAGTGAAGCGCTTGGGACTAGCGGGAGGGCGAGCTCCTACAATGAGCAGTTCTTC.